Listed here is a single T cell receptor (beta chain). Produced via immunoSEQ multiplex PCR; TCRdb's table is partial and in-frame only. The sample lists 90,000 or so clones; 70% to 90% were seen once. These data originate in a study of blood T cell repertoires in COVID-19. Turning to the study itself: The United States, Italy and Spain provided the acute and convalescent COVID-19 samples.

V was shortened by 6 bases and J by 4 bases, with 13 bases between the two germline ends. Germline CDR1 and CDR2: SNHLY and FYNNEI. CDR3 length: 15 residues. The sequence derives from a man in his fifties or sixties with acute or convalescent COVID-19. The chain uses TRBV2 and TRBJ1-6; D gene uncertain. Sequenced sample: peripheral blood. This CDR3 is CASSPQRGYNSPLHF. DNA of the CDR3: TGTGCCAGCAGCCCTCAGCGGGGTTATAATTCACCCCTCCACTTT.